Listed below are T cell receptor beta chains from one sample, sequenced in a study of blood T cells in healthy people across ages. In TCRdb, the 5' RACE reads were re-called with MiXCR into one record per CDR3 protein. Among around 990,000 distinct CDR3 sequences listed, about 25% were seen once. This same sample was also taken into another study, of T cells of mothers and their children.

The specimen sequenced was blood. The receptors were gathered from a girl aged 2 to 10 in good health. Both conserved end residues are part of each CDR3. A D gene is named only where the DNA matches it firmly. Where a row states a size, it is once, few, many or the class of an expanded clone; other rows omit it.

TRBJ2-7 | NA | TRBV29-1 | TRBD1 | CSVPGQGHEQYF | TGCAGCGTACCGGGACAGGGGCACGAGCAGTACTTC
TRBJ2-5 | few | TRBV2 | NA | CASKNPSPQETQYF | TGTGCCAGCAAGAACCCTTCCCCCCAAGAGACCCAGTACTTC
TRBJ2-7 | NA | TRBV12-3/TRBV12-4 | TRBD2 | CASSLGWGGLANYEQYF | TGTGCCAGCTCACTAGGCTGGGGGGGACTAGCGAACTACGAGCAGTACTTC
TRBJ2-5 | once | TRBV5-1 | NA | CASSLEPGHPQETQYF | TGCGCCAGCAGCTTGGAACCGGGACACCCCCAAGAGACCCAGTACTTC
TRBJ1-1 | few | TRBV7-9 | TRBD1 | CASSPRQGERNEAFF | TGTGCCAGCAGCCCTAGACAGGGGGAAAGAAATGAAGCTTTCTTT
TRBJ1-2 | NA | TRBV20-1 | NA | CSARRRSDYHYGYTF | TGCAGTGCTAGACGTAGGTCGGATTATCACTATGGCTACACCTTC
TRBJ1-2 | NA | TRBV7-9 | NA | CASSPTTGWEHGYTF | TGTGCCAGCAGCCCAACGACAGGCTGGGAACATGGCTACACCTTC
TRBJ1-3 | few | TRBV4-2 | NA | CASSQDTVSTFVFGQQSSGNTIYF | TGTGCCAGCAGCCAAGATACGGTTTCGACCTTTGTATTTGGACAGCAGTCCTCTGGAAACACCATATATTTT
TRBJ2-7 | NA | TRBV12-3/TRBV12-4 | NA | CASSLVAAPNYEQYF | TGTGCCAGCAGTTTAGTGGCAGCTCCCAACTACGAGCAGTACTTC
TRBJ2-3 | NA | TRBV5-1 | TRBD1 | CASTWTGSTPADTQYF | TGCGCCAGCACCTGGACAGGGTCTACCCCGGCAGATACGCAGTATTTT
TRBJ2-7 | NA | TRBV5-5 | NA | CASSLKMDSRFGEQYF | TGTGCCAGCAGCTTGAAAATGGACAGTCGGTTTGGCGAGCAGTACTTC
TRBJ1-4 | few | TRBV5-1 | NA | CASSLGKGEEKLFF | TGCGCCAGCAGCTTGGGGAAGGGGGAAGAAAAACTGTTTTTT
TRBJ2-7 | NA | TRBV7-2 | NA | CASSRATTGTLYEQYF | TGTGCCAGCAGCCGCGCTACGACCGGGACCCTCTACGAGCAGTACTTC
TRBJ1-1 | NA | TRBV12-3/TRBV12-4 | NA | CASSLALGGFNTEAFF | TGTGCCAGCAGTTTAGCCCTCGGCGGGTTTAACACTGAAGCCTTCTTT
TRBJ1-1 | NA | TRBV2 | NA | CASTQGAGDTEAFF | TGTGCCAGCACACAGGGCGCGGGGGACACTGAAGCTTTCTTT
TRBJ1-4 | NA | TRBV7-2 | TRBD1 | CASSLMVRGRAEKLFF | TGTGCCAGCAGCTTAATGGTGAGGGGGCGCGCTGAAAAACTGTTTTTT
TRBJ2-4 | NA | TRBV6-2/TRBV6-3 | NA | CASRNGGLLAKNIQYF | TGTGCCAGCAGGAATGGCGGGTTACTAGCCAAAAACATTCAGTACTTC
TRBJ2-2 | NA | TRBV5-5 | TRBD1 | CASSPTGGPGELFF | TGTGCCAGCAGCCCGACAGGGGGCCCCGGGGAGCTGTTTTTT
TRBJ2-2 | many | TRBV20-1 | TRBD1 | CSARNYDRGLTGELFF | TGCAGTGCTAGAAACTACGACAGGGGCCTCACCGGGGAGCTGTTTTTT
TRBJ2-7 | NA | TRBV9 | NA | CASSVKPGLYEQYF | TGTGCCAGCAGCGTAAAGCCCGGGCTCTACGAGCAGTACTTC
TRBJ1-5 | many | TRBV7-8 | NA | CASSLGTVYSNQPQHF | TGTGCCAGCAGCTTAGGGACGGTTTATAGCAATCAGCCCCAGCATTTT
TRBJ2-7 | few | TRBV7-2 | NA | CASSLQAGNSYEQYF | TGTGCCAGCAGCCTGCAAGCGGGCAACTCCTACGAGCAGTACTTC
TRBJ1-1 | NA | TRBV28 | TRBD1 | CASRTGTGGAGGTEAFF | TGTGCCAGCAGAACCGGGACAGGGGGCGCCGGGGGCACTGAAGCTTTCTTT
TRBJ2-3 | NA | TRBV7-9 | NA | CASSPLLVSSDTQYF | TGTGCCAGCAGCCCTTTACTAGTATCCTCGGATACGCAGTATTTT
TRBJ1-5 | NA | TRBV27 | NA | CASSLTGEGPQHF | TGTGCCAGCAGTCTAACAGGAGAGGGGCCCCAGCATTTT
TRBJ2-1 | NA | TRBV28 | TRBD2 | CASSSRAGPPGEQFF | TGTGCCAGCAGTTCACGAGCGGGACCCCCGGGGGAGCAGTTCTTC
TRBJ2-7 | NA | TRBV3-1 | TRBD2 | CASSQEGEGARVYEQYF | TGTGCCAGCAGCCAAGAGGGGGAGGGCGCTCGGGTCTACGAGCAGTACTTC
TRBJ2-7 | NA | TRBV28 | TRBD2 | CASKPGLAGYEQYF | TGTGCCAGCAAACCGGGACTAGCGGGTTACGAGCAGTACTTC
TRBJ2-1 | few | TRBV6-2/TRBV6-3 | NA | CASSYFRLAGSSYNEQFF | TGTGCCAGCAGTTACTTCAGACTGGCGGGGAGCTCCTACAATGAGCAGTTCTTC
TRBJ1-2 | NA | TRBV4-2 | NA | CASSQGANGYTF | TGTGCCAGCAGCCAAGGGGCCAACGGCTACACCTTC
TRBJ2-1 | few | TRBV27 | NA | CASSVGGMGNEQFF | TGTGCCAGCAGTGTGGGGGGTATGGGCAATGAGCAGTTCTTC
TRBJ1-4 | NA | TRBV7-9 | NA | CASSPDRGVVANEKLFF | TGTGCCAGCAGCCCGGATAGGGGAGTCGTGGCTAATGAAAAACTGTTTTTT
TRBJ2-5 | NA | TRBV29-1 | TRBD2 | CSVGESPGGGETQYF | TGCAGCGTTGGAGAGTCTCCGGGAGGAGGAGAGACCCAGTACTTC
TRBJ2-3 | NA | TRBV3-1 | TRBD2 | CASSPSGSVIDTQYF | TGTGCCAGCAGCCCTAGCGGGAGTGTGATAGATACGCAGTATTTT
TRBJ2-6 | few | TRBV7-9 | NA | CASSDTRRGAGANVLTF | TGTGCCAGCAGCGATACCCGCAGGGGTGCCGGGGCCAACGTCCTGACTTTC
TRBJ2-5 | few | TRBV7-2 | NA | CASSLLNLPGVETQYF | TGTGCCAGCAGCTTACTCAACTTGCCAGGGGTGGAGACCCAGTACTTC
TRBJ1-6 | NA | TRBV12-3/TRBV12-4 | NA | CATRKDSSNSPLHF | TGTGCCACCCGAAAGGACTCATCTAATTCACCCCTCCACTTT
TRBJ2-7 | NA | TRBV18 | NA | CASSPQGGEQYF | TGTGCCAGCTCACCACAAGGGGGAGAGCAGTACTTC
TRBJ2-1 | few | TRBV29-1 | NA | CSVGDPLEQFF | TGCAGCGTTGGAGATCCCCTAGAGCAGTTCTTC
TRBJ2-5 | once | TRBV10-3 | TRBD2 | CAISESMTSGIETQYF | TGTGCCATCAGTGAGTCCATGACTAGCGGGATAGAGACCCAGTACTTC
TRBJ2-5 | NA | TRBV24-1 | NA | CATSDSTSSLETQYF | TGTGCCACCAGTGATTCGACTAGTTCGTTGGAGACCCAGTACTTC
TRBJ2-7 | few | TRBV3-1 | NA | CASSQGEEVDEQYF | TGTGCCAGCAGCCAAGGTGAGGAGGTGGACGAGCAGTACTTC
TRBJ2-4 | few | TRBV6-1 | TRBD1 | CASKLGQGGGIQYF | TGTGCCAGCAAGCTGGGACAGGGGGGAGGCATTCAGTACTTC
TRBJ1-2 | NA | TRBV29-1 | NA | CSVEGGFYGYTF | TGCAGCGTTGAGGGGGGGTTCTATGGCTACACCTTC
TRBJ2-1 | few | TRBV20-1 | NA | CSASKAGSQFF | TGCAGTGCTAGTAAGGCGGGATCGCAGTTCTTC
TRBJ2-1 | few | TRBV10-3 | TRBD1 | CAIRNTGTGGPYNEQFF | TGTGCCATCAGGAACACCGGGACAGGGGGTCCTTACAATGAGCAGTTCTTC
TRBJ2-3 | once | TRBV6-5 | TRBD2 | CASSSWAGGEDTQYF | TGTGCCAGCAGTTCGTGGGCGGGAGGGGAAGATACGCAGTATTTT
TRBJ2-4 | few | TRBV28 | TRBD1 | CASRRQGETKNIQYF | TGTGCCAGCAGGAGACAGGGGGAGACCAAAAACATTCAGTACTTC
TRBJ2-4 | NA | TRBV28 | TRBD2 | CASSIKYSGGNIQYF | TGTGCCAGCAGCATCAAATACTCGGGGGGAAACATTCAGTACTTC